What follows describes a single T cell receptor (beta chain). This entry belongs to a study of T cells expressing NK-cell markers. Study-wide background: Sorted T-cell subsets CD3+CD56+NKG2C+, CD3+CD56+NKG2C- and CD3+CD56-NKG2C+ were TCR beta-sequenced.

Generation of TCR beta cDNA was performed by 5'RACE template switching incorporating UMIs. TCRdb reprocessed the 5' RACE reads and keeps a single row for each CDR3 protein, giving no DNA. Recorded for this sample: about 260,000 distinct CDR3 sequences. Input material: blood T cells: a sorted CD56 or NKG2C T cell subset, CD4+ or CD8+ T cells, or bulk PBMC T cells (not recorded which). The clonotype comes from a man younger than 35 in good health.

The CDR3 loop reads CASSQDGLNTGELFF. The chain has TRBV4-2 and TRBJ2-2; the TRBD2 assignment by TCRdb is unverifiable without DNA. The CDR3 consists of 15 residues. Germline V gene sequence: CDR1 LGHNA, CDR2 YNFKEQ.